Reported below is one T cell receptor beta chain. Its antigen is unknown. This CDR3 is 13 amino acids long. The data stem from a study of cytomegalovirus exposure and HLA in healthy donors. Primers for the PCR totalled 60 Vbeta and 13 Jbeta. In the original processing: In a later analysis, 70 million to 80 million unique TCR beta chains included roughly 11 million shared by two or more donors. Sequenced by immunoSEQ multiplex PCR; TCRdb stores in-frame clones only, minus some. The D gene and trimming were derived from the DNA, and the V and J assignments and clone size from that table. The sample comprises under 200,000 clones, roughly 80% of which are singletons, and 1.9% rests with the top ten. Study observations and caveats: Reports described diagnosis of cytomegalovirus status by the classifier as highly specific and sensitive.

The chain couples TRBV23-1 to TRBJ1-1, with 7 nucleotides matching TRBD1. TRBV23-1 is noted as an ORF with a role that remains uncertain. The specimen sequenced was PBMCs. The source is a human donor in good health. CDR3 loop: CSGGGAGNTEAFF. The CDR3 region has the DNA TGCTCAGGGGGTGGGGCGGGGAACACTGAAGCTTTCTTT.